Presented here are 30 T cell receptor beta chains from one specimen sequenced in a study of metastatic and nonmetastatic thyroid tumors. Via MiXCR, TCRdb re-called the PCR reads. The sample has more than 40,000 clones; 20% to 25% are singletons. Before thyroid surgery, none of the patients had received any treatment. Material: tumor tissue. These receptors all come from a female donor with papillary thyroid cancer or a benign thyroid nodule (not recorded which). Some clones in this sample may be carry-over from other donors' samples.

This clone came up a few times. The chain uses TRBV9 and TRBJ1-1, with unresolved D. In germline, CDR1 is SGDLS, CDR2 YYNGEE. Trimming shortened V by 0 bases and J by 1 base, and 7 bases separated the two germline ends. The CDR3 extends over 14 amino acids. CDR3 sequence (DNA): TGTGCCAGCAGCGTAGGGGGTTCGAACACTGAAGCTTTCTTT. Translating it yields CASSVGGSNTEAFF. The entire variable domain, with the rest obtained from reference TRBV9 and TRBJ1-1, is as follows: DSGVTQTPKHLITATGQRVTLRCSPRSGDLSVYWYQQSLDQGLQFLIQYYNGEERAKGNILERFSAQQFPDLHSELNLSSLELGDSALYFCASSVGGSNTEAFFGQGTRLTVV.

This clone was counted a few times. This chain links TRBV28 with TRBJ2-7; TRBD1 aligns across 7 bases. After removal of 6 bases from V and 7 bases from J, the junction contained 9 bases not matched to a gene. The CDR3 has 13 amino acids. The germline V gene has CDR1 MDHEN and CDR2 SYDVKM. In nucleotides, the CDR3 is TGTGCCAGCAGCCTTGGGACAGCCGTTGAGCAGTACTTC. Residues: CASSLGTAVEQYF.

The V and J genes are TRBV28 and TRBJ2-7, with D possibly TRBD2 on 5 matching bases. The CDR3 covers 14 residues. Germline-derived CDR1 and CDR2 are MDHEN and SYDVKM. Deletions cut 6 bases from V and 0 bases from J, with 12 bases between. The CDR3 loop reads CASRLGRSSYEQYF. The CDR3 DNA is TGTGCCAGCAGACTAGGAAGGAGCTCCTACGAGCAGTACTTC.

Many counts were recorded for this clone. V is TRBV18 and J is TRBJ2-3, with unresolved D. The CDR3 runs 15 residues. Trimming took off 0 bases at V and 2 bases at J, with 9 bases between the two ends. CDR1 KGHSH and CDR2 LQKENI come from the germline V gene. CDR3 nucleotide sequence: TGTGCCAGCTCACCACCGATTGGAATCACAGATACGCAGTATTTT. Translation gives CASSPPIGITDTQYF.

In this sample, this clone turned up many times. V gene TRBV7-2 combines with J gene TRBJ1-4; weak D call: TRBD1 (5 bases). The CDR3 runs 14 residues. The V end lost 6 bases, the J end lost 5 bases, and 13 bases lay between the germline ends. Germline CDR1 and CDR2: SGHTA and FQGNSA. CDR3 bases: TGTGCCAGCAGTCCGGGACGAGGAAATGAAAAACTGTTTTTT. This gives the protein CASSPGRGNEKLFF. Combining the CDR3 with reference TRBV7-2 and TRBJ1-4 gives the whole variable domain GAGVSQSPSNKVTEKGKDVELRCDPISGHTALYWYRQSLGQGLEFLIYFQGNSAPDKSGLPSDRFSAERTGGSVSTLTIQRTQQEDSAVYLCASSPGRGNEKLFFGSGTQLSVL.

This clone was detected many times. Being one base from a much bigger clone, this may be a read error. Other DNA variants within this sample encode the same CDR3. The V and J genes are TRBV15 and TRBJ2-3; 7 nucleotides line up with TRBD1. V lost 1 base and J lost 1; bases outside the gene matches: 2. The CDR3 contains 15 residues. Germline assignment: CDR1 LNHNV and CDR2 YYDKDF (reference sequence). CDR3 sequence (DNA): TGTGCCACCAGCAGAGGGACAGGTGGCACAGATACGCAGTATTTT. This sequence encodes CATSRGTGGTDTQYF.

By proportion, this clone is medium-sized (0.01 to 0.1%). The chain uses TRBV10-2 and TRBJ2-7; D is unclear. Germline V gives CDR1 WSHSY, CDR2 SAAADI. This CDR3 has 13 residues. V was pared by 2 bases and J by 3 bases, with 8 bases between. CDR3 in DNA: TGCGCCAGCAGTGAGGGGTTGGGCTACGAGCAGTACTTC. Translating it yields CASSEGLGYEQYF.

The J gene is TRBJ2-7, the V gene TRBV6-1; possible D gene TRBD1, 6 bases. CDR3 size: 13 residues. The germline V gene encodes CDR1 MNHNS and CDR2 SASEGT. V shed 7 bases and J shed 6 bases, with 16 bases lying between them. The CDR3 coding sequence is TGTGCCAGCACCCTGGACAGTTGGCTCGAGCAGTACTTC. Translated, it gives CASTLDSWLEQYF.

J is TRBJ2-3 and V is TRBV20-1; 8 positions match TRBD2. Germline V gene data show CDR1 as DFQATT and CDR2 as SNEGSKA (reference sequence). The CDR3 runs to 15 residues. V shed 3 bases, J shed 2 bases, and the junction held 7 bases outside the gene matches. The CDR3 nucleotides are TGCAGTGCTAGTATGGGACTAGGGCACACAGATACGCAGTATTTT. The encoded protein is CSASMGLGHTDTQYF.

The rearrangement uses TRBV15 and TRBJ2-5; D gene ambiguous. The V end was cut by 3 bases, the J end by 7 bases, with 12 bases between. Germline CDR1 reads LNHNV; CDR2 reads YYDKDF (reference sequence). The CDR3 covers 13 residues. The CDR3 DNA follows: TGTGCCACCAGCAGGACTGCCCGTGGGACCCAGTACTTC. It specifies CATSRTARGTQYF. Full variable domain (remainder filled in from reference TRBV15 and TRBJ2-5): DAMVIQNPRYQVTQFGKPVTLSCSQTLNHNVMYWYQQKSSQAPKLLFHYYDKDFNNEADTPDNFQSRRPNTSFCFLDIRSPGLGDTAMYLCATSRTARGTQYFGPGTRLLVL.

This clone is medium-sized (0.01 to 0.1%) within its sample. This chain uses TRBV3-1 with TRBJ1-3; no definite D call. The CDR3 consists of 15 residues. Germline-derived CDR1 and CDR2 are LGHDT and YNNKEL (reference sequence). V was trimmed by 1 base and J by 0 bases, leaving 7 bases between them. The CDR3 loop is CASSQGHSSGNTIYF. The CDR3 DNA is TGTGCCAGCAGCCAAGGGCACAGCTCTGGAAACACCATATATTTT.

In this sample, this clone turned up many times. This chain uses TRBV5-1 with TRBJ2-7; TRBD2 matches 12 bases. CDR3 length: 15 residues. Germline CDR1 SGHRS, CDR2 YFSETQ. Germline trimming cut 2 bases from V and 2 bases from J; bases unmatched to any gene: 2. The CDR3 nucleotides are TGCGCCAGCAGCTTATCTAGCGGGAGGGCCTACGAGCAGTACTTC. Amino acids: CASSLSSGRAYEQYF.

This clone was counted ten times or more. The rearrangement joins TRBV19 to TRBJ2-2; maybe TRBD2 (6 bases). Germline-derived CDR1 and CDR2 are LNHDA and SQIVND (reference sequence). The CDR3 spans 15 residues. Deletions cut 6 bases from V and 4 bases from J, with 15 bases between. The CDR3 nucleotides are TGTGCCAGTAGGAGACCCGGAGGGAGCACCGGGGAGCTGTTTTTT. It encodes CASRRPGGSTGELFF.

This clone has more than one count but fewer than ten. This may come from a read error, since a much larger clone is one base off. V gene TRBV11-1 combines with J gene TRBJ2-1; the match to TRBD2 covers 10 bases. V lost 5 bases to trimming and J lost 5 bases; unmatched junction nucleotides: 12. The CDR3 length is 17 residues. CDR1 and CDR2 from the germline V gene are SGHAT and FQDESV (reference sequence). The CDR3 DNA reads as TGTGCCAGCAGCGCATGCTTCCGAACTAGCGGGAACAATGAGCAGTTCTTC. This encodes CASSACFRTSGNNEQFF.

This clone occurred a few times. The chain recombines TRBV6-1 with TRBJ1-2, with D uncertain. The CDR3 spans 14 residues. Germline assignment: CDR1 MNHNS and CDR2 SASEGT. The germline V and J ends were trimmed by 7 bases and 2 bases, with 14 bases remaining between them. For the CDR3, the DNA is TGTGCCAGCACTGGACGGTCGGGGAACTATGGCTACACCTTC. This encodes CASTGRSGNYGYTF.

The chain is built from TRBV12-3 or TRBV12-4 and TRBJ2-5; possibly TRBD1 or TRBD2 for D (5 bases each). With 3 bases removed from V and 7 bases from J, the gap between germline ends came to 24 bases. The CDR3 covers 17 residues. DNA for the CDR3: TGTGCCAGCAGTTTTGTGTCCCCGGTGGGGACCAAAGGGACCCAGTACTTC. Its protein product is CASSFVSPVGTKGTQYF.

This clone was recorded many times. This chain links TRBV7-2 with TRBJ2-5; possibly TRBD2 for D (5 bases). Trimming shortened V by 2 bases and J by 5 bases, and 18 bases separated the two germline ends. Germline V gene lookup returns CDR1 SGHTA and CDR2 FQGNSA. This CDR3 is built from 16 residues. The CDR3 spells CASSLRRGGGGETQYF. In nucleotides, the CDR3 is TGTGCCAGCAGCTTAAGGCGTGGAGGTGGTGGGGAGACCCAGTACTTC.

This clone is medium-sized by share. V and J are TRBV6-1 and TRBJ2-1; D is unresolved. Germline loops: CDR1 MNHNS, CDR2 SASEGT. This CDR3 is 14 amino acids long. Deletions cut 7 bases from V and 0 bases from J, with 10 bases between. This CDR3 reads CASMGTSSYNEQFF. Here the CDR3 DNA reads TGTGCCAGCATGGGCACGAGCTCCTACAATGAGCAGTTCTTC.

The chain is built from TRBV6-1 and TRBJ2-7; 8 nucleotides match TRBD1. Germline trimming cut 6 bases from V and 3 bases from J; bases unmatched to any gene: 4. The CDR3 has 13 residues. The germline gives CDR1 MNHNS, CDR2 SASEGT. Written as DNA, the CDR3 is TGTGCCAGCAGGGGGACAGGCCTCTACGAGCAGTACTTC. Translated: CASRGTGLYEQYF.

Many counts were recorded for this clone. The chain is built from TRBV4-1 and TRBJ2-2; D not certain. CDR1 and CDR2 from the germline V gene are MGHRA and YSYEKL. The CDR3 covers 15 residues. Trimming took off 4 bases at V and 3 bases at J, with 12 bases between the two ends. In DNA, the CDR3 is TGCGCCAGCAGCCCCAGTAATTTTTACACCGGGGAGCTGTTTTTT. The encoded protein is CASSPSNFYTGELFF.

The chain joins TRBV28 to TRBJ1-1; 8 bases match TRBD1. CDR1 and CDR2 from the germline V gene are MDHEN and SYDVKM. The CDR3 is 15 residues long. V lost 4 bases and J lost 5; bases outside the gene matches: 9. CDR3 in amino acids: CASSYRGGAGTEAFF. The DNA of the CDR3 is TGTGCCAGCAGTTACAGGGGGGGGGCGGGAACTGAAGCTTTCTTT.

The chain links TRBV5-4 to TRBJ1-6; 8 bases fit TRBD1. J gave up 8 bases and V 0 bases, and 4 bases lay outside the gene matches. The germline CDR1 and CDR2 sequences are SGHNT and YYREEE (reference sequence). The CDR3 runs to 15 residues. In DNA form, the CDR3 reads TGTGCCAGCAGCTTGGAAGGACAGGGTTATTCACCCCTCCACTTT. Translating gives CASSLEGQGYSPLHF.

Notes on this clone: This sequence may be a read error, since a much larger clone differs from it by one base. This chain links TRBV7-7 with TRBJ2-3; 7 nucleotides match TRBD1. The CDR3 is made up of 14 amino acids. Per germline, CDR1 SSHAT and CDR2 FNYEAQ (reference sequence). Here the CDR3 DNA reads TGTGCCATCAGCTCCTCAGGGGGAGCAGATACGCAGTATTTT. The encoded protein is CAISSSGGADTQYF.

The chain couples TRBV6-2 or TRBV6-3 to TRBJ1-5, with 8 bases lining up with TRBD1. CDR3 length equals 15 residues. V trimming: 4 bases; J trimming: 6 bases; junction bases outside the gene matches: 8. From germline, CDR1 is MNHEY and CDR2 SVGEGT. The CDR3 coding sequence is TGTGCCAGCAGTTCATTACAGGGGGGTACTCAGCCCCAGCATTTT. Translating gives CASSSLQGGTQPQHF.

This clone was recorded many times. This sample includes further DNA sequences coding for the same CDR3. The chain has TRBV29-1 and TRBJ1-4, with TRBD1 identical over 9 bases. V shed 7 bases and J 2 bases; nucleotides not matched to a gene: 5. The CDR3 contains 14 residues. Per germline, CDR1 SQVTM and CDR2 ANQGSEA. The CDR3 nucleotides are TGCAGCGGCCGTGGGACAGGGACTAATGAAAAACTGTTTTTT. Its protein is CSGRGTGTNEKLFF.

In this sample, this clone turned up many times. V gene TRBV20-1 combines with J gene TRBJ2-1, with 7 positions matching TRBD2. J was trimmed by 4 bases and V by 6 bases; bases with no gene match: 12. Germline values: CDR1 DFQATT, CDR2 SNEGSKA (reference sequence). This CDR3 contains 15 residues. The CDR3, as DNA: TGCAGTGCCACCACGGGTAGCGGGCCTTACAATGAGCAGTTCTTC. It encodes CSATTGSGPYNEQFF.

This clone appeared a single time. This chain links TRBV20-1 with TRBJ1-2; D is possibly TRBD1 (6 bases). The V gene's germline CDR1 is DFQATT and CDR2 SNEGSKA (reference sequence). This CDR3 has 15 residues. V was clipped by 2 bases and J by 0 bases, with 13 bases between them. The CDR3: CSARIHRVSNYGYTF. CDR3 DNA sequence: TGCAGTGCTAGAATCCACAGGGTCTCTAACTATGGCTACACCTTC.

At least ten counts were recorded for this clone. The V call is TRBV9, the J call TRBJ1-4; D is ambiguous. This CDR3 has 13 residues. Trimming removed 4 bases from V and 5 bases from J, with 9 bases in between. Germline assignment: CDR1 SGDLS and CDR2 YYNGEE. CDR3 residues: CASSSPPNEKLFF. The CDR3 region has the DNA TGTGCCAGCAGCTCCCCTCCGAATGAAAAACTGTTTTTT.

To note about this clone: One end of the junction is discordant with germline, which a read error may explain. The chain uses TRBV6-2 or TRBV6-3 and TRBJ1-6; 8 bases line up with TRBD1. This CDR3 has 14 amino acids. Germline V lookup: CDR1 MNHEY, CDR2 SVGEGT. This chain's CDR3 is CAISLTGEHSPLHF. CDR3 coding DNA: TGTGCCATCAGTTTGACAGGGGAGCACTCACCCCTCCACTTT.

Ten or more counts support this clone. The genes are TRBV5-1 and TRBJ1-2; 7 nucleotides align to TRBD1. There are 13 residues in the CDR3. With 4 bases clipped from V and 4 bases from J, the junction kept 4 bases outside the gene matches. Germline lookup yields CDR1 SGHRS and CDR2 YFSETQ. The DNA of the CDR3 is TGCGCCAGCAGCGTCGACAGGGTCTATGGCTACACCTTC. It encodes CASSVDRVYGYTF.